This T cell receptor beta chain was documented in a study of blood T cell repertoires in COVID-19 (dated by TCRdb to 2018 to 2020). With regard to the full study: Samples covering the acute and convalescent phases of COVID-19 were provided by collaborators in the United States, Italy and Spain. The repertoires were made available in a free public database intended to serve as a resource for research on the immune response to SARS-CoV-2. The samples were drawn from the first 160 participants of the ongoing ImmuneRACE study and from over a thousand subjects provided by 6 global collaborators. Deeply sampled blood TCRbeta repertoires from subjects exposed to, actively infected with, or recovered from COVID-19 were included in the dataset. Sample metadata almost always included a de-identified subject ID, COVID-19 status, age in years and sex. Where HLA class I and class II types were available, the types were taken from metadata supplied by the sample provider, not from assay-based typing. The material from the prospective study consisted of cDNA or gDNA derived from T cells, B-cell-depleted T cells, or PBMCs. The investigation overall reported the following: How much clinical and demographic metadata was included differed by source and by participant, and the metadata was provided uncurated.

On this clone: Its target antigen remains unknown. Base qualities are not at hand, and no much larger clone is one base apart.

Whole blood was collected in K2EDTA tubes by collaborating institutions according to the institutions' own protocols. For TCRbeta analysis, collaborators shipped samples in one of three forms: frozen whole blood, isolated PBMCs, or DNA extracted from either of those sample types. The germline V gene yields MDHEN for CDR1 and SYDVKM for CDR2. Clipping removes 5 bases from V and 4 bases from J, with 7 as the unmatched junction base count. CDR3 length: 14 amino acids, cysteine to phenylalanine. CDR3 DNA only is kept here, 42 bases in frame from base 1. TCRbeta CDR3 regions were amplified from genomic DNA using the immunoSEQ Assay, a bias-controlled multiplex PCR. As for the authors' bioinformatics: The number of nucleated cells in each sample was estimated from the amplification of reference gene primers within the assay. To quantify the absolute abundance of each unique TCRbeta CDR3 rearrangement, sequence reads were collapsed and filtered. For each sample, productive Simpson clonality was calculated by taking the square root of Simpson's diversity index across productive rearrangements. This immuneACCESS table, as held by TCRdb, lists in-frame sequences with V and J called but not all clones. Of the missing ones, under half trace to an unresolved V gene in checked studies; the others have no known cause. The DNA gave D and trimming, while V, J and clone size come from that table. This sample has 70,000 to 100,000 clones in its table, and around nine tenths of those were observed once. In total, the top ten clones hold 4.5% to 5.5% of the sample.

The chain is encoded by TRBV28 joined to TRBJ1-2, with TRBD1 matching 7 junction bases. Input material: peripheral blood. The clonotype was recovered from an elderly woman with active COVID-19. Read as DNA, the sequence is TGTGCCAGCAGTGCTACAGGGGTCGGCTATGGCTACACCTTC. Its product reads: CASSATGVGYGYTF.